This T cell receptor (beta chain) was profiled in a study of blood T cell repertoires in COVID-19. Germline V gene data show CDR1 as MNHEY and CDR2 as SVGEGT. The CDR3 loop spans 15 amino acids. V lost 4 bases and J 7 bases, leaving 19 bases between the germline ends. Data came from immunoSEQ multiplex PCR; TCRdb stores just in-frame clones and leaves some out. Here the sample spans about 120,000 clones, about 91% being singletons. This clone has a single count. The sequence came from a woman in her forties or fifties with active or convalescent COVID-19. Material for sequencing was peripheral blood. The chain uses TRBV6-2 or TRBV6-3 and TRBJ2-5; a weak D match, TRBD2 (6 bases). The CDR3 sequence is CASSSAGIGDSTQYF. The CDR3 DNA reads TGTGCCAGCAGTTCTGCGGGGATCGGAGATTCGACCCAGTACTTC.